This T cell receptor (beta chain) was found in a study of vaccination and CD4 T cells after COVID-19. Study-wide background: Overlapping spike pools from SARS-CoV-2 and HCoV-NL63, HCoV-OC43 and HCoV-229E served as culture stimuli.

The table lists this clonotype with a few counts. Its specificity is not known. The study sequenced cultured CD4+ T cell DNA using the Oncomine TCR Beta short-read assay. MiXCR was run by TCRdb on the PCR reads, yielding one entry per CDR3 protein. The sample lists 20,000 to 25,000 distinct CDR3 sequences, 45% to 60% occurring once. The CDR3 is 14 residues long. V shed 6 bases and J 2 bases; nucleotides not matched to a gene: 8. Germline values: CDR1 DFQATT, CDR2 SNEGSKA (reference sequence). Documented treatment: roughly ten-day PBMC culture with coronavirus spike peptide pools or control peptides (ViraFEST assay). Before Alpha, Beta and Delta appeared in the US, convalescents tested positive (March–December 2020). It was on days 3 and 7 that half the medium was replaced with fresh IL-2 medium.

Source material: CD4+ T cells from blood, cultured in vitro. The sequence derives from a human donor who had recovered from COVID-19. V is TRBV20-1 and J is TRBJ2-5, with 8 nucleotides matching TRBD2. CDR3 DNA: TGCAGTGCCCACGATCTAGCGGGTCAAGAGACCCAGTACTTC. Translating gives CSAHDLAGQETQYF.